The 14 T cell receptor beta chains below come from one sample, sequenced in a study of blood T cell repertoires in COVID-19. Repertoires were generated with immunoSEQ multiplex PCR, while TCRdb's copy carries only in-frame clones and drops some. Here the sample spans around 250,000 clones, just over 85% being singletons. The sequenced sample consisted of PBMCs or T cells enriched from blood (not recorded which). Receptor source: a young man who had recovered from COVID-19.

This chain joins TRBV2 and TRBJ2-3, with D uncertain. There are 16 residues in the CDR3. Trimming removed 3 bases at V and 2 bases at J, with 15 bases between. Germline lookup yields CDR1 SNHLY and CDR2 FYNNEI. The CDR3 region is CASSDLDTLLTDTQYF. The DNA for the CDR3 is TGTGCCAGCAGTGACCTTGACACTCTACTCACAGATACGCAGTATTTT.

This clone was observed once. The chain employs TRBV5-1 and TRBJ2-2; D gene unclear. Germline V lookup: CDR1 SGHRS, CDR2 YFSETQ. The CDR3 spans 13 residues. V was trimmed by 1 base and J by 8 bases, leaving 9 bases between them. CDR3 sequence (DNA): TGCGCCAGCAGCTTGTCTGGCAGGGGGGAGCTGTTTTTT. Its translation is CASSLSGRGELFF.

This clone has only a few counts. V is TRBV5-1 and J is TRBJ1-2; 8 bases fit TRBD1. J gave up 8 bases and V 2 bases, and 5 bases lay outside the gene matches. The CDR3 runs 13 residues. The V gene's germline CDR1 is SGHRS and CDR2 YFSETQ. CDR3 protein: CASSFQGAEGYTF. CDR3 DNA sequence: TGCGCCAGCAGCTTTCAGGGGGCGGAGGGCTACACCTTC.

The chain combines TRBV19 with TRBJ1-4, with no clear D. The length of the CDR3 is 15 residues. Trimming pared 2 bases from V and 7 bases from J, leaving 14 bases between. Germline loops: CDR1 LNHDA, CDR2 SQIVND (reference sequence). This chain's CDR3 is CASSIQTGVREKLFF. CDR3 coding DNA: TGTGCCAGTAGTATACAGACCGGGGTACGTGAAAAACTGTTTTTT.

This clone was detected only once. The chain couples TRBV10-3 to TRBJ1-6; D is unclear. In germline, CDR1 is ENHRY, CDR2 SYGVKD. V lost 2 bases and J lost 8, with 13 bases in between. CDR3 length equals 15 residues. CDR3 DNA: TGTGCCATCAGTGAGCGAAGGGAGGAGGATTCACCCCTCCACTTT. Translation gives CAISERREEDSPLHF.

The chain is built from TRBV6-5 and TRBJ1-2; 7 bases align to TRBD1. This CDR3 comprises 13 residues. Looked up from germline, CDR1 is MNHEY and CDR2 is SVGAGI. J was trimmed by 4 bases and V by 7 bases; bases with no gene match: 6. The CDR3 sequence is CASIQGGLYGYTF. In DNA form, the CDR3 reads TGTGCCAGCATCCAGGGGGGTCTCTATGGCTACACCTTC.

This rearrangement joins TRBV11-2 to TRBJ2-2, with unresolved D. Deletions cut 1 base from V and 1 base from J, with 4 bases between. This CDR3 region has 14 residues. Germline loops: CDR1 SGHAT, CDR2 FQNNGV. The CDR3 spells CASSLVRNTGELFF. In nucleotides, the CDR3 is TGTGCCAGCAGCTTAGTTAGGAACACCGGGGAGCTGTTTTTT.

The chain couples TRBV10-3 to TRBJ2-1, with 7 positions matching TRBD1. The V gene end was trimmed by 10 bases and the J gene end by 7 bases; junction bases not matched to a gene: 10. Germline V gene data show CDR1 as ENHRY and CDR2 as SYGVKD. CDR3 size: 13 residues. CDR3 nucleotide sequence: TGTGCCACCAACGACAGGGACCCAAATGAGCAGTTCTTC. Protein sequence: CATNDRDPNEQFF.

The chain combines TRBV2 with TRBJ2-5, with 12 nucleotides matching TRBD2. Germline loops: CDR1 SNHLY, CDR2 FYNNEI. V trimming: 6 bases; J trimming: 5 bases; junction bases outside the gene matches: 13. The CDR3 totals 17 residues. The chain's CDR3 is CASRPPSGGAGGETQYF. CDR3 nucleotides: TGTGCCAGCAGACCCCCTAGCGGGGGGGCTGGAGGCGAGACCCAGTACTTC.

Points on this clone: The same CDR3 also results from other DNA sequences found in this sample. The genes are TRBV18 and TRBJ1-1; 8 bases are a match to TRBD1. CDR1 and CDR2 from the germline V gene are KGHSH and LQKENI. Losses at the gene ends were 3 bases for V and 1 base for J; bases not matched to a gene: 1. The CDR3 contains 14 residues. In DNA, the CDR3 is TGTGCCAGCTCACCCGGGACAGGGAACACTGAAGCTTTCTTT. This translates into CASSPGTGNTEAFF.

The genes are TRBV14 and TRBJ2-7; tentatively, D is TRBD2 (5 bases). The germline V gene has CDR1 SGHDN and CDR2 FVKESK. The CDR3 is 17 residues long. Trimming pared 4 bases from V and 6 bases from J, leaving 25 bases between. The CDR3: CASSRIKISTLGGEQYF. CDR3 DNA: TGTGCCAGCAGCCGAATAAAAATATCCACCCTAGGAGGCGAGCAGTACTTC.

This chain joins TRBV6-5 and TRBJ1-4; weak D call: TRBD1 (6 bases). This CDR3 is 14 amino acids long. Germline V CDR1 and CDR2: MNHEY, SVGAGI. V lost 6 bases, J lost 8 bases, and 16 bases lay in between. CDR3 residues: CASSPLGAPEKLFF. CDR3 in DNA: TGTGCCAGCAGCCCGCTGGGGGCCCCGGAAAAACTGTTTTTT.

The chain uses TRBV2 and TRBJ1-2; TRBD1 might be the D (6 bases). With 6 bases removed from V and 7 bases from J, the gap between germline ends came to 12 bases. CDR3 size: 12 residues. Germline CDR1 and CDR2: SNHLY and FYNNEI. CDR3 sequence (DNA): TGTGCCAGCAGGATGACAGGATCTGGCTACACCTTC. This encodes CASRMTGSGYTF.

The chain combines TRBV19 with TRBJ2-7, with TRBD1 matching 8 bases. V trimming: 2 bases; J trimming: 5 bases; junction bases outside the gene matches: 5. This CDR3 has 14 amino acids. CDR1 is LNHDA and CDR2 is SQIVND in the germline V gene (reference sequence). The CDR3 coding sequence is TGTGCCAGTAGTATACAGGGGGCAATCGACGAGCAGTACTTC. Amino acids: CASSIQGAIDEQYF.